In its sample, the clone carrying this T cell receptor beta chain was seen once. The antigen remains unidentified. This record belongs to a study of T cell repertoires in cytomegalovirus infection. Overall study context: Based on public TCR beta signatures, there were indications of CMV infection and of a matching HLA type. The study's findings and limits: Carriage of CMV together with the relevant HLA was identifiable through cumulative public TCR beta family frequency. What dominated the ex vivo response were HLA-C-restricted CMV-specific TCR beta clonotypes.

TCRdb re-analysed the reads in MiXCR, keeping a single row per CDR3 protein. There are about 20,000 distinct CDR3 sequences in the sample; 42% occur only once, and about 94% lies in the top ten. Trimming pared 6 bases from V and 1 base from J, leaving 13 bases between. This CDR3 has 15 residues. From germline, CDR1 is LNHDA and CDR2 SQIVND (reference sequence). The source material was CD8+ T cells from cultured PBMCs, sampled from culture after CMV antigen stimulation. This sequence originates from a human donor in good health (CMV status not recorded). Some clones in this sample may be carry-over from other donors' samples. This rearrangement joins TRBV19 to TRBJ2-1; D perhaps matches TRBD1 (6 bases). This CDR3 is CASREQGSSYNEQFF. The CDR3 DNA sequence: TGTGCCAGTAGAGAACAGGGAAGTTCCTACAATGAGCAGTTCTTC.